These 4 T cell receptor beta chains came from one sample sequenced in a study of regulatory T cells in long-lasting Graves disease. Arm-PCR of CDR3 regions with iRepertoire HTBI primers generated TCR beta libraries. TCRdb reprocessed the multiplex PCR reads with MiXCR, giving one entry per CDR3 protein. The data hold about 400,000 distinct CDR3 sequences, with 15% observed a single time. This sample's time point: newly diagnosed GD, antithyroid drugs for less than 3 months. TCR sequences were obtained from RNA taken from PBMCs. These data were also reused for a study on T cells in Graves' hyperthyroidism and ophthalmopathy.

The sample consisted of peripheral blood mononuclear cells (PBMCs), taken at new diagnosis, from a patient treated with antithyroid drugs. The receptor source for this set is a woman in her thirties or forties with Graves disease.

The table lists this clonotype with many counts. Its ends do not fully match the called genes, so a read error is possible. In DNA form, the CDR3 reads TGTGCCAGCACCGACAGGAGGACCGGGGGGCTGTTTTTT. The encoded protein is CASTDRRTGGLFF. This chain joins TRBV2 and TRBJ2-2; D might be TRBD1 or TRBD2, each matching 6 bases. CDR3 length: 13 amino acids. Germline V lookup: CDR1 SNHLY, CDR2 FYNNEI.

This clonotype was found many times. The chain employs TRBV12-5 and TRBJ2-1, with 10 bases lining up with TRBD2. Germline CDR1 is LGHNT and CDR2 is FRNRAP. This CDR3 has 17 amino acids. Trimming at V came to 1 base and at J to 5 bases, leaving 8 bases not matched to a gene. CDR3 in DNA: TGTGCTAGTGGTTTGGGAATTATAGCGGGAGGAAACAATGAGCAGTTCTTC. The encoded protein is CASGLGIIAGGNNEQFF.

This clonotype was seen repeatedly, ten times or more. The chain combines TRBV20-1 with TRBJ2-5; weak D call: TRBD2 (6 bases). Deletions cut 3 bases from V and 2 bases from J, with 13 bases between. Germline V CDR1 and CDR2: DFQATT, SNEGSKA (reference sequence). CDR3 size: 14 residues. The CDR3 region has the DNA TGCAGTGCTAGGGGACTTCAAATTCAAGAGACCCAGTACTTC. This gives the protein CSARGLQIQETQYF.

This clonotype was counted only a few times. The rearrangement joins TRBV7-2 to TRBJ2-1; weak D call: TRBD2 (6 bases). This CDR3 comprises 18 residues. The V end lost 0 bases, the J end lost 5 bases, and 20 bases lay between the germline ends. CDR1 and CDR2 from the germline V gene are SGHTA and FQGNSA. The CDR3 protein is CASSLATLAPFRDNEQFF. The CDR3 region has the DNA TGTGCCAGCAGCTTAGCCACTCTAGCGCCCTTTAGAGACAATGAGCAGTTCTTC.